Described below is a single TCR beta chain sequence and its context. Antigen: not known. The PCR ran on 60 Vbeta and 13 Jbeta primers. The method was immunoSEQ multiplex PCR; TCRdb's version includes in-frame clones alone and lacks a portion of them. The sample has approximately 190,000 clones. There are 16 residues in the CDR3. Looked up from germline, CDR1 is LGHNA and CDR2 is YNFKEQ. The trim removed 4 bases at V and 7 bases at J, leaving 7 bases unmatched. The sample comes from a study of cytomegalovirus exposure and HLA in healthy donors. General study points: As a later analysis showed, a missense DCLRE1C variant was linked to trimming of TCR beta V- and J-genes. TCR beta chains associated with HLA were, in a later analysis, more clonally expanded than equally common others.

The chain links TRBV4-2 to TRBJ1-6, with 10 nucleotides matching TRBD1. The TCR sequence derives from a man under 40 in good health and CMV-seronegative. Sequencing was performed on PBMCs. The CDR3 sequence: CASSLGQGVSNSPLHF. As DNA, the CDR3 is TGTGCCAGCAGCCTCGGACAGGGGGTCTCCAATTCACCCCTCCACTTT.